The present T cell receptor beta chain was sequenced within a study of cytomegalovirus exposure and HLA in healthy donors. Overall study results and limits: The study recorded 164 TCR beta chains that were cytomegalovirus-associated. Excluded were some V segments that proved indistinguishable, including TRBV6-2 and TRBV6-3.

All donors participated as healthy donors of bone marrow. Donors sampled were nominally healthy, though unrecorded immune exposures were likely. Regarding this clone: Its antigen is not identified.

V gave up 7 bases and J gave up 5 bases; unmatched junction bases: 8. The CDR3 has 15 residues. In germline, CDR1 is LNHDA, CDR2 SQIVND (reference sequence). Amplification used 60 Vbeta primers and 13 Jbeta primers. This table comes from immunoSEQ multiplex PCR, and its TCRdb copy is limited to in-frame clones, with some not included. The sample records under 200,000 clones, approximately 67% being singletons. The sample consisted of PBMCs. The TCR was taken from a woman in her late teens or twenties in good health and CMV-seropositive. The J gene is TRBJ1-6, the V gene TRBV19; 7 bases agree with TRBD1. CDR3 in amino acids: CASTKTGVHNSPLHF. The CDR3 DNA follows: TGTGCCAGTACCAAAACAGGGGTCCATAATTCACCCCTCCACTTT. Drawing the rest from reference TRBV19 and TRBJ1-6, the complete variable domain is DGGITQSPKYLFRKEGQNVTLSCEQNLNHDAMYWYRQDPGQGLRLIYYSQIVNDFQKGDIAEGYSVSREKKESFPLTVTSAQKNPTAFYLCASTKTGVHNSPLHFGNGTRLTVT.